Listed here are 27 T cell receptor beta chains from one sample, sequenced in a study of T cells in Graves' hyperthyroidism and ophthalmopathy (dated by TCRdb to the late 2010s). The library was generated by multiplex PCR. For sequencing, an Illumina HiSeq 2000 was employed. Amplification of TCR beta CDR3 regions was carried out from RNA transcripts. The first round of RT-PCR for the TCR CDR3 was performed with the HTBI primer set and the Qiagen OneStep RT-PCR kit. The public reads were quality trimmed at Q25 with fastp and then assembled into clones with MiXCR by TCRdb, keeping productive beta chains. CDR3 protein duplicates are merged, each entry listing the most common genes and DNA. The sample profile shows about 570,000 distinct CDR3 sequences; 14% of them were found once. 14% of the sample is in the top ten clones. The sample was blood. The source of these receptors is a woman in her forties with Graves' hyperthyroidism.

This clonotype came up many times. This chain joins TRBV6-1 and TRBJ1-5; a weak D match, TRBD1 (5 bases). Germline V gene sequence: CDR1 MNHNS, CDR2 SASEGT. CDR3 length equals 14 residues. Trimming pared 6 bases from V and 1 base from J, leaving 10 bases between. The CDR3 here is CASSNGGSNQPQHF. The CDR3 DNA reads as TGTGCCAGCAGCAACGGGGGGAGCAATCAGCCCCAGCATTTT.

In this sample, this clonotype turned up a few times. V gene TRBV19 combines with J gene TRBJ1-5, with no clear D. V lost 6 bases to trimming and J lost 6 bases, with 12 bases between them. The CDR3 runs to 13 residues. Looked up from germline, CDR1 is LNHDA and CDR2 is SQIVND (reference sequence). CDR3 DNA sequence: TGTGCCAGTAGGAACAGCGTTGCTCAGCCCCAGCATTTT. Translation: CASRNSVAQPQHF. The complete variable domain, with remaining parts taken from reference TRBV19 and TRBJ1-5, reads DGGITQSPKYLFRKEGQNVTLSCEQNLNHDAMYWYRQDPGQGLRLIYYSQIVNDFQKGDIAEGYSVSREKKESFPLTVTSAQKNPTAFYLCASRNSVAQPQHFGDGTRLSIL.

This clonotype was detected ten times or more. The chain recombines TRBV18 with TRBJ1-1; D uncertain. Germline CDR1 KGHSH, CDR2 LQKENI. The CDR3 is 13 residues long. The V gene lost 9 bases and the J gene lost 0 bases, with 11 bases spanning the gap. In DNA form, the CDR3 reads TGTGCCAGTCTCGCTGACTTGAACACTGAAGCTTTCTTT. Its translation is CASLADLNTEAFF.

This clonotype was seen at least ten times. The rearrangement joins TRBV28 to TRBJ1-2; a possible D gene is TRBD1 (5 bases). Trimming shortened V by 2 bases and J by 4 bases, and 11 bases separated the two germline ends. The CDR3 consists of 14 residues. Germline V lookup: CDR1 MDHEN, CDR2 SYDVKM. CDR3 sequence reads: CASSLTGGGYGYTF. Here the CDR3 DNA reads TGTGCCAGCAGTTTAACGGGGGGGGGCTATGGCTACACCTTC.

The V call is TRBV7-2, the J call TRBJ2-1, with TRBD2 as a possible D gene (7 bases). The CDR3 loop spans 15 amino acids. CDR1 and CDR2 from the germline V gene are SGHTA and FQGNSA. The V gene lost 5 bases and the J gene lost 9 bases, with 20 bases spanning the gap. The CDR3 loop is CASSLGGGRASEQFF. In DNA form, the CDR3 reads TGTGCCAGCAGCCTAGGGGGGGGGAGGGCCAGTGAGCAGTTCTTC.

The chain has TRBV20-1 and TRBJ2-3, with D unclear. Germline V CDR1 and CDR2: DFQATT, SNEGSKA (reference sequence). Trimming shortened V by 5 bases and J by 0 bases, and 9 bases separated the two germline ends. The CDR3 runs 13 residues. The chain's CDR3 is CSASDDSTDTQYF. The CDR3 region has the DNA TGCAGTGCTTCCGACGACAGCACAGATACGCAGTATTTT.

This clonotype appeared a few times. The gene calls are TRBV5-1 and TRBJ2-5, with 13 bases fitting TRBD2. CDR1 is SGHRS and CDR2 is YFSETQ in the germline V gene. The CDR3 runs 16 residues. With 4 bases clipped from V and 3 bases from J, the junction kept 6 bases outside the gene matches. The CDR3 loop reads CASSPGLAGVEETQYF. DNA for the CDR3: TGCGCCAGCAGCCCTGGACTAGCGGGAGTCGAAGAGACCCAGTACTTC.

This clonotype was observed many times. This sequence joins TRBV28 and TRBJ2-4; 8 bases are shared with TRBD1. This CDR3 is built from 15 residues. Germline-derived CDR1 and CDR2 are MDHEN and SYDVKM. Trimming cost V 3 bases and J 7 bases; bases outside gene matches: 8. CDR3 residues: CASSLAGQGGNIQYF. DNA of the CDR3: TGTGCCAGCAGTTTGGCCGGACAGGGTGGGAACATTCAGTACTTC. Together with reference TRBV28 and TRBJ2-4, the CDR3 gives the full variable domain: DVKVTQSSRYLVKRTGEKVFLECVQDMDHENMFWYRQDPGLGLRLIYFSYDVKMKEKGDIPEGYSVSREKKERFSLILESASTNQTSMYLCASSLAGQGGNIQYFGAGTRLSVL.

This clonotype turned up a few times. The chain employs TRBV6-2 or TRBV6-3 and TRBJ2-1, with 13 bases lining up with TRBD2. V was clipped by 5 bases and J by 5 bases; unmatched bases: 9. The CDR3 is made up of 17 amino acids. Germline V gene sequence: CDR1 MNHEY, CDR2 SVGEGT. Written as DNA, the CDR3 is TGTGCCAGCAGTCCCTCGGGACTAGCGGGGACCCACAATGAGCAGTTCTTC. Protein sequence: CASSPSGLAGTHNEQFF.

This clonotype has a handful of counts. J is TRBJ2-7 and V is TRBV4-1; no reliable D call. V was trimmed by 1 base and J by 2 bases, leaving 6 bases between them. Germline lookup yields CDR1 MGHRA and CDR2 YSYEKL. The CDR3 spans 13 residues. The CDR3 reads CASSQVTAYEQYF. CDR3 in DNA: TGCGCCAGCAGCCAAGTAACAGCCTACGAGCAGTACTTC.

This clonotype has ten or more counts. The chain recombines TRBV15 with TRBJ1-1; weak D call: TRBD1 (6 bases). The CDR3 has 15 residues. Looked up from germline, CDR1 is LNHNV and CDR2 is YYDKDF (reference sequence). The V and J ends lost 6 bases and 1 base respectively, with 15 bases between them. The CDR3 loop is CATRANGGGNTEAFF. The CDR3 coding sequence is TGTGCCACCAGAGCTAATGGAGGGGGGAACACTGAAGCTTTCTTT.

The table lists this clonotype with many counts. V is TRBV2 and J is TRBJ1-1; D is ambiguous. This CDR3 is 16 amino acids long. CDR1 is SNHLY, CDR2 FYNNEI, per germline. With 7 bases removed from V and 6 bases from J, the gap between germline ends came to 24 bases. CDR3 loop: CASNLGLSGRGSEAFF. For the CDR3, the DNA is TGTGCCAGCAATCTAGGCCTATCAGGCCGGGGATCTGAAGCTTTCTTT. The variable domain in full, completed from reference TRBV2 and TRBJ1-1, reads EPEVTQTPSHQVTQMGQEVILRCVPISNHLYFYWYRQILGQKVEFLVSFYNNEISEKSEIFDDQFSVERPDGSNFTLKIRSTKLEDSAMYFCASNLGLSGRGSEAFFGQGTRLTVV.

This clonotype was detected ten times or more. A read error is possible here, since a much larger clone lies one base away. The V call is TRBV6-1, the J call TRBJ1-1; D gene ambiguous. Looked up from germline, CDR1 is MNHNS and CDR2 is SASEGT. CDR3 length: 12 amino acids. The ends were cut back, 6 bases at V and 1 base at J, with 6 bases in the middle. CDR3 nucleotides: TGTGCCAGCAGACGACAGAACACTGAAGCTTTCTTT. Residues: CASRRQNTEAFF.

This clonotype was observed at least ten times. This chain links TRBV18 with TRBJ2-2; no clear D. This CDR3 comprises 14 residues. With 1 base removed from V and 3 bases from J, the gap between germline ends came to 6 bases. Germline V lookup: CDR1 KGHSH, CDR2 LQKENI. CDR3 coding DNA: TGTGCCAGCTCACCACTTGGGGACACCGGGGAGCTGTTTTTT. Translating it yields CASSPLGDTGELFF.

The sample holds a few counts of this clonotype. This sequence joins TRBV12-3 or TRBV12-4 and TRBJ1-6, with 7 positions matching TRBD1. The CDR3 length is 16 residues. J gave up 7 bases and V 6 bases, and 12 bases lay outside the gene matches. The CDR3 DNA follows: TGTGCCAGCAGACTATCGACAGGGACTCGAAATTCACCCCTCCACTTT. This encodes CASRLSTGTRNSPLHF.

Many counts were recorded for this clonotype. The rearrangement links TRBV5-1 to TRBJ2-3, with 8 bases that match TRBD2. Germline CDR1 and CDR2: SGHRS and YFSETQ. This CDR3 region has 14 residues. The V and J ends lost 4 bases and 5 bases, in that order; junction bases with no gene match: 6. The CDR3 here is CASSQTSGIDTQYF. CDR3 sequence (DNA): TGCGCCAGCAGCCAAACTAGCGGAATAGATACGCAGTATTTT.

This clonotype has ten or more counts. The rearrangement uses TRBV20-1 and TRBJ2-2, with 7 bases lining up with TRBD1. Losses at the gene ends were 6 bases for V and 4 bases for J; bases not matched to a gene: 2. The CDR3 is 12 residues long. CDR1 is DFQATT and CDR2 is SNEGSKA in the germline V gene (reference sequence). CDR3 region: CSAAGGTGELFF. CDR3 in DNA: TGCAGTGCAGCAGGGGGCACCGGGGAGCTGTTTTTT.

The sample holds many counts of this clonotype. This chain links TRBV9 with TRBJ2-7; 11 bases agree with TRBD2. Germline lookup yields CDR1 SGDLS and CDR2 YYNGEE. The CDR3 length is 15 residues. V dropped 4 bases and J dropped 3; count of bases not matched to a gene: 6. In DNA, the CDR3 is TGTGCCAGCAGCAAAGGAGGGACTAGCGGCTACGAGCAGTACTTC. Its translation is CASSKGGTSGYEQYF.

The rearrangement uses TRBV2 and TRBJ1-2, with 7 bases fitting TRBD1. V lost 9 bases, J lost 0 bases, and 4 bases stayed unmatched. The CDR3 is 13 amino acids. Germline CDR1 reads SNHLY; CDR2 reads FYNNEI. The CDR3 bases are TGTGCCAGGGGGACAGCACCTAACTATGGCTACACCTTC. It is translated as CARGTAPNYGYTF.

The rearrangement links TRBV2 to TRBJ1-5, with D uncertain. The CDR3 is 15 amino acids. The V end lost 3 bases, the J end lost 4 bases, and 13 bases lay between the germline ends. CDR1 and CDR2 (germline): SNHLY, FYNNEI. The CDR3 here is CASSDLAAGNQPQHF. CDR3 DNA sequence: TGTGCCAGCAGTGATTTGGCAGCTGGGAATCAGCCCCAGCATTTT.

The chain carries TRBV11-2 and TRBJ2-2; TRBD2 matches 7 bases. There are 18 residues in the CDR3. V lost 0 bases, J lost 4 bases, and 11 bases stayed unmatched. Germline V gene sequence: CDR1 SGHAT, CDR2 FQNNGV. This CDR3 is CASSLELSPSGFTGELFF. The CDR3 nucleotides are TGTGCCAGCAGCTTAGAACTATCCCCTAGCGGTTTCACCGGGGAGCTGTTTTTT.

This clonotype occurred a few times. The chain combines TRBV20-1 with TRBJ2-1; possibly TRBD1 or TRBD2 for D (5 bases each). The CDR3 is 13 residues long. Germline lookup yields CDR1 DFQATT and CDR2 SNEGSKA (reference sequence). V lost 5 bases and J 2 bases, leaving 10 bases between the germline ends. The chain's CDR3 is CSAGDRTYNEQFF. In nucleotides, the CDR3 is TGCAGTGCTGGGGACCGAACCTACAATGAGCAGTTCTTC.

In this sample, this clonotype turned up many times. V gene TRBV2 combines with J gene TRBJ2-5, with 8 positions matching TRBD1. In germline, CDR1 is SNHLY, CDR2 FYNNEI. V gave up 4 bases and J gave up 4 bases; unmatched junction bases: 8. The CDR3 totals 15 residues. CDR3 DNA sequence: TGTGCCAGCAGTGCCCGGACAGGGAGTGGAGAGACCCAGTACTTC. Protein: CASSARTGSGETQYF.

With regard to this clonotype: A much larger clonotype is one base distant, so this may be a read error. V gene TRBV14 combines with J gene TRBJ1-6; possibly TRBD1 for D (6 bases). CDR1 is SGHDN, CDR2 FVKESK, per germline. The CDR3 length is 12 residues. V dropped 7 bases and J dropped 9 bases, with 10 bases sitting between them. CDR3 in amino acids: CASKDSTSPLHF. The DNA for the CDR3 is TGTGCCAGCAAGGACAGTACTTCACCCCTCCACTTT.

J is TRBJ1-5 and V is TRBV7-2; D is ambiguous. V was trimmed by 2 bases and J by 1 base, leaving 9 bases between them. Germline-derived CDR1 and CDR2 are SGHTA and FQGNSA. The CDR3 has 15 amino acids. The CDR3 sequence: CASSLYFGSNQPQHF. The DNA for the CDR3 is TGTGCCAGCAGCTTATATTTCGGGAGCAATCAGCCCCAGCATTTT.

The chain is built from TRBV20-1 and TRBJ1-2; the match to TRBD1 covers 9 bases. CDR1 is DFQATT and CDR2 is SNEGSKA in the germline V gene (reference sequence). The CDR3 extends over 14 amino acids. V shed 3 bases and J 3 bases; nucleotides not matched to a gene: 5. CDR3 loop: CSARGTGKDYGYTF. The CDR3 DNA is TGCAGTGCTAGGGGGACAGGGAAGGACTATGGCTACACCTTC.

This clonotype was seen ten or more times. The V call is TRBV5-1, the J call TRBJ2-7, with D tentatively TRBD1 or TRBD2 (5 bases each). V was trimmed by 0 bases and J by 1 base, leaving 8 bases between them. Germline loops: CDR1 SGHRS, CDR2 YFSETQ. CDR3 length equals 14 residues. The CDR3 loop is CASSLAWGSYEQYF. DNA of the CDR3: TGCGCCAGCAGCTTGGCTTGGGGGTCCTACGAGCAGTACTTC.